The source of this T cell receptor beta chain is a study of T cell repertoires in cytomegalovirus infection. Study in general: Carrying CMV and the relevant HLA type showed in public TCR beta signatures. Study conclusions and caveats: Cumulative public TCR beta family frequency identified CMV carriers with the relevant HLA. Within the response measured ex vivo, HLA-C-restricted CMV-specific TCR beta clonotypes were dominant.

Many counts were recorded for this clonotype. Its target is unknown. This CDR3 is built from 14 residues. The germline V and J ends were trimmed by 5 bases and 6 bases, with 17 bases remaining between them. CDR1 is SGHTA and CDR2 is FQGNSA in the germline V gene. MiXCR was run by TCRdb on the reads, yielding one entry per CDR3 protein. The sample consists of fewer than 300,000 distinct CDR3 sequences, under 30% of them appearing once. The rearrangement joins TRBV7-2 to TRBJ2-7, with unresolved D. The receptor comes from a human donor in good health (CMV status not recorded). Some clones in this sample may be carry-over from other donors' samples. Sequencing was done on a sample of PBMCs. CDR3 nucleotides: TGTGCCAGCAGCGCACCCGGCTCCTGGTCCGAGCAGTACTTC. As protein: CASSAPGSWSEQYF.